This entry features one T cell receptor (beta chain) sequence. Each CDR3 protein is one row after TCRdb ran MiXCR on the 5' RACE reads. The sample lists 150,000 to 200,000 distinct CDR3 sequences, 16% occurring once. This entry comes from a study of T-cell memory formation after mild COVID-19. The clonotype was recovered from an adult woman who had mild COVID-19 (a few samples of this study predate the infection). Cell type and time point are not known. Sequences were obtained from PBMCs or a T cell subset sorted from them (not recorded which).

The chain's CDR3 is CASSFGPDTEAFF. The DNA of the CDR3 is TGCGCCAGCAGCTTTGGACCCGACACTGAAGCTTTCTTT. The chain uses TRBV5-1 and TRBJ1-1; no clear D. This CDR3 has 13 residues. V dropped 2 bases and J dropped 3 bases, with 8 bases sitting between them. The germline V gene encodes CDR1 SGHRS and CDR2 YFSETQ.